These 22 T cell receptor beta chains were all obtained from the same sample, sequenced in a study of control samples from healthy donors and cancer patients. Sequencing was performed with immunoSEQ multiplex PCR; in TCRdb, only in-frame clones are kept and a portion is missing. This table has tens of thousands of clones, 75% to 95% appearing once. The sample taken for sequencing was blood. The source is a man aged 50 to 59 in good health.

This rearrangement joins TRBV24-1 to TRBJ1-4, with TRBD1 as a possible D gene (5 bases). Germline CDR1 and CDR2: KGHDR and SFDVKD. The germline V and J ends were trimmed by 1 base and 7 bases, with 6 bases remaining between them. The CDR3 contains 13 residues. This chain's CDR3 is CATSDFDSEKLFF. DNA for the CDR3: TGTGCCACCAGTGATTTCGACAGTGAAAAACTGTTTTTT.

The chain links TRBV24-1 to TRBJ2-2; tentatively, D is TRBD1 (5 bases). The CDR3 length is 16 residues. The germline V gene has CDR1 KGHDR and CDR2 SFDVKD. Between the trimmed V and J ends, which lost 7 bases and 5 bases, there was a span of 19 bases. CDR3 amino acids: CATSPVGQIGTGELFF. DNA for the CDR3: TGTGCCACCAGCCCGGTGGGGCAGATCGGGACCGGGGAGCTGTTTTTT.

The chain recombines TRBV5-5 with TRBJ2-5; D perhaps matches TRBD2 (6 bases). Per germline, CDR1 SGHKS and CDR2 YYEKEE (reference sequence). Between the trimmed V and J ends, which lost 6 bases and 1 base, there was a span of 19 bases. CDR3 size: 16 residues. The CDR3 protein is CASMVAEAGPQETQYF. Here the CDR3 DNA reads TGTGCCAGCATGGTTGCCGAGGCGGGGCCCCAAGAGACCCAGTACTTC. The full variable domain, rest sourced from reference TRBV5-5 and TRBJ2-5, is DAGVTQSPTHLIKTRGQQVTLRCSPISGHKSVSWYQQVLGQGPQFIFQYYEKEERGRGNFPDRFSARQFPNYSSELNVNALLLGDSALYLCASMVAEAGPQETQYFGPGTRLLVL.

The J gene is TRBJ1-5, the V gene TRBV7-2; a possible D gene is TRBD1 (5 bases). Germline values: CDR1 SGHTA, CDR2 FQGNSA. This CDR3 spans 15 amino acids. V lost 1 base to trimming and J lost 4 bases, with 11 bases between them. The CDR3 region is CASSLGWGSNQPQHF. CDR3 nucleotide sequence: TGTGCCAGCAGCTTAGGTTGGGGCAGTAATCAGCCCCAGCATTTT. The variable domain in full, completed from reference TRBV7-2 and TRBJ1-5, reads GAGVSQSPSNKVTEKGKDVELRCDPISGHTALYWYRQSLGQGLEFLIYFQGNSAPDKSGLPSDRFSAERTGGSVSTLTIQRTQQEDSAVYLCASSLGWGSNQPQHFGDGTRLSIL.

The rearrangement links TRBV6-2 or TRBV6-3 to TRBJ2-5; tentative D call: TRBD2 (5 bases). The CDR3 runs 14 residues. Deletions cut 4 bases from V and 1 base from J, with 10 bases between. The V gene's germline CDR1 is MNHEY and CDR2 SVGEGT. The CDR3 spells CASSSRVFQETQYF. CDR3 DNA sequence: TGTGCCAGCAGTTCGAGGGTCTTCCAAGAGACCCAGTACTTC.

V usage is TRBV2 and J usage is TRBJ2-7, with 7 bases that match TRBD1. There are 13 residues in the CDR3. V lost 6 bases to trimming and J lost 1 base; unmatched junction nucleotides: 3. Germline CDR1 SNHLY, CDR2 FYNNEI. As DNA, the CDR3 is TGTGCCAGCAGGGGGACAGTATCCTACGAGCAGTACTTC. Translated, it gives CASRGTVSYEQYF.

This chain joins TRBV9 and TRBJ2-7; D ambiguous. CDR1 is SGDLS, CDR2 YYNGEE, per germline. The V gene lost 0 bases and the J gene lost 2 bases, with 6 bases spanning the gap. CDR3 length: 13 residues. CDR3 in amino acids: CASSVAPTYEQYF. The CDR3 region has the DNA TGTGCCAGCAGCGTAGCTCCTACCTACGAGCAGTACTTC.

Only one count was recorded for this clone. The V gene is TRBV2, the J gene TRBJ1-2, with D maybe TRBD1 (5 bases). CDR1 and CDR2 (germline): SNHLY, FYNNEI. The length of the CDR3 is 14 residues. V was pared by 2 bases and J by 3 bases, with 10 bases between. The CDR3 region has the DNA TGTGCCAGCAGTGAATCAACACAGGACTATGGCTACACCTTC. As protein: CASSESTQDYGYTF.

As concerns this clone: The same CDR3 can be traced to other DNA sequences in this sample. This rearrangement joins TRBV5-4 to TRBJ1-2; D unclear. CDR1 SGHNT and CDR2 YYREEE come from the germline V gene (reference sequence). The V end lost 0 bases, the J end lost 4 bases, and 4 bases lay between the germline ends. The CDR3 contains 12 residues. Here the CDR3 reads CASSLDGYGYTF. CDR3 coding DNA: TGTGCCAGCAGCTTGGATGGCTATGGCTACACCTTC.

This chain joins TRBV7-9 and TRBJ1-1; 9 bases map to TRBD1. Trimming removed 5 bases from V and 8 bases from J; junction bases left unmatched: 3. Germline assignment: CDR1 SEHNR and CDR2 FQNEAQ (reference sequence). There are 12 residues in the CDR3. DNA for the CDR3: TGTGCCAGCAGCATTACAGGGGGCGAAGCTTTCTTT. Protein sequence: CASSITGGEAFF.

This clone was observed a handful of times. The CDR3 is CATSDSPQGRGAFF. Here the CDR3 DNA reads TGTGCCACCAGTGATTCCCCCCAGGGGAGAGGAGCTTTCTTT. V gene TRBV24-1 combines with J gene TRBJ1-1; the D gene is possibly TRBD1 (6 bases). The germline V and J ends were trimmed by 2 bases and 10 bases, with 16 bases remaining between them. The V gene's germline CDR1 is KGHDR and CDR2 SFDVKD. The CDR3 is made up of 14 amino acids.

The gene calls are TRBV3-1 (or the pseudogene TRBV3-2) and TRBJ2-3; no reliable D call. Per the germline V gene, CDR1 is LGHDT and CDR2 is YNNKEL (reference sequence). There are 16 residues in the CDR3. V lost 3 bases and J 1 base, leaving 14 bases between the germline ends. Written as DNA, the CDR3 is TGTGCCAGCAGCCAGATGGCGGTCATCGGCACAGATACGCAGTATTTT. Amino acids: CASSQMAVIGTDTQYF.

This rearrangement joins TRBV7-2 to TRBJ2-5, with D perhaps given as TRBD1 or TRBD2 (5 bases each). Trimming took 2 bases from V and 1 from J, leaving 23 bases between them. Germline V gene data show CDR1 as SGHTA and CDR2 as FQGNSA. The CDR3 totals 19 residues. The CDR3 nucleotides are TGTGCCAGCAGCTTAAGGGAGAAAGGGGCCCTGGGGTTCCAAGAGACCCAGTACTTC. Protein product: CASSLREKGALGFQETQYF.

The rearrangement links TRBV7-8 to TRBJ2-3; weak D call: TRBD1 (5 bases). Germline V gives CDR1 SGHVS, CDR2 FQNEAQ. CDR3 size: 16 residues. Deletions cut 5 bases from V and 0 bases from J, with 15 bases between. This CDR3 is CASSTGTGLSTDTQYF. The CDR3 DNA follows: TGTGCCAGCAGCACAGGCACCGGGTTGAGCACAGATACGCAGTATTTT.

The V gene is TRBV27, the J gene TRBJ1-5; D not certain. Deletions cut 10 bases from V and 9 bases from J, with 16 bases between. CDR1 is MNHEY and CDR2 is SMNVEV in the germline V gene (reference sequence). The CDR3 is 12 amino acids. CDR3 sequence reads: CATKSAGGPQHF. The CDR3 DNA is TGTGCCACTAAGAGCGCTGGAGGGCCCCAGCATTTT.

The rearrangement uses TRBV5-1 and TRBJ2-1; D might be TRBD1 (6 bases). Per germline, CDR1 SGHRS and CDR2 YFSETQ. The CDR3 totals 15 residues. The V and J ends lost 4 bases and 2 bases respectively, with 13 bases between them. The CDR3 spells CASSAQGTTYNEQFF. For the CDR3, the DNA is TGCGCCAGCAGCGCCCAGGGGACCACCTACAATGAGCAGTTCTTC.

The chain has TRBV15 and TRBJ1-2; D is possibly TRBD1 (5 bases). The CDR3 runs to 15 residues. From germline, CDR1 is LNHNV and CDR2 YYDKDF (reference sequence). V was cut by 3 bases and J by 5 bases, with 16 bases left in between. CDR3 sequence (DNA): TGTGCCACCAGCAGGAAAGGGGTCTTACTTTATGGCTACACCTTC. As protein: CATSRKGVLLYGYTF.

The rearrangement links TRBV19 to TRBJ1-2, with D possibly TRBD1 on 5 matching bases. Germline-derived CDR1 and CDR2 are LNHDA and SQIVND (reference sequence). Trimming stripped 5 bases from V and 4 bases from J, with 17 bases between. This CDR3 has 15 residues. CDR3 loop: CASSSGTAGTYGYTF. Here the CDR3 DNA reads TGTGCCAGTAGTTCCGGGACGGCAGGGACCTATGGCTACACCTTC.

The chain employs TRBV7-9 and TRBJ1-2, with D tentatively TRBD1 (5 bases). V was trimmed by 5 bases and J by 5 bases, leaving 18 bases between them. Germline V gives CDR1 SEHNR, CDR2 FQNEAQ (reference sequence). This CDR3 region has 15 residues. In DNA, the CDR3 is TGTGCCAGCAGCCATGCTGGGGGAGTGGGATATGGCTACACCTTC. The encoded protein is CASSHAGGVGYGYTF. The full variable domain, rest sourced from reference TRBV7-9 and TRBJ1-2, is DTGVSQNPRHKITKRGQNVTFRCDPISEHNRLYWYRQTLGQGPEFLTYFQNEAQLEKSRLLSDRFSAERPKGSFSTLEIQRTEQGDSAMYLCASSHAGGVGYGYTFGSGTRLTVV.

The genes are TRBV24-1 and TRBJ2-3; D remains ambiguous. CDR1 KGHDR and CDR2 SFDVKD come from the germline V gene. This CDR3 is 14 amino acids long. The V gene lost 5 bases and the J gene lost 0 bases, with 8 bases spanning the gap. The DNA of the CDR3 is TGTGCCACCAGTGGGCTTGAGAGCACAGATACGCAGTATTTT. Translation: CATSGLESTDTQYF.

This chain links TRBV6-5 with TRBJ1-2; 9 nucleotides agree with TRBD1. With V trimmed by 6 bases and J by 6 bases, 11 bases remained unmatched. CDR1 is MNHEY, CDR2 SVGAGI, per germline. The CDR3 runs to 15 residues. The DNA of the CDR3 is TGTGCCAGCAGCCTAAGCGGCGGGACAGGGAATGGCTACACCTTC. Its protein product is CASSLSGGTGNGYTF.

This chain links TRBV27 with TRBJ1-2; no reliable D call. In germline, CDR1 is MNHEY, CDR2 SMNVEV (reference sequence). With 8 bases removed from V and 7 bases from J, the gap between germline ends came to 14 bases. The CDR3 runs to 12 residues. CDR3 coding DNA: TGTGCCAGCTGGGTGCGCCCCTCTGGCTACACCTTC. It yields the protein CASWVRPSGYTF.